In its sample, the clone carrying this TCR beta chain was seen once. Its specificity is unknown. Sequencing was performed with immunoSEQ multiplex PCR; in TCRdb, only in-frame clones are kept and a portion is missing. This table has approximately 66,000 clones, around 85% appearing once. The germline V gene encodes CDR1 ENHRY and CDR2 SYGVKD. This CDR3 comprises 18 residues. V lost 3 bases, J lost 0 bases, and 11 bases stayed unmatched. The data derive from a study of Tregs in tolerant kidney transplant recipients. The study, taken as a whole, reports: Activated donor B cell expansion appeared to reveal the most relevant donor-specific TCRbeta repertoire. In tolerant patients, donor-specific Tregs outgrew total Tregs, suggesting antigen-driven expansion.

Thawed PBMCs were FACS-sorted into unstimulated CD4+CD25+CD127- regulatory T cells, CD4+CD25- non-regulatory cells, CD4 and CD8 cells. The receptor's source is a human donor who received a combined kidney and bone marrow transplant. The gene calls are TRBV10-3 and TRBJ2-1, with 7 bases matching TRBD2. The sequencing here drew on Tregs from blood, taken before the transplant. The CDR3 reads CAISDFGGGTFSYNEQFF. The DNA of the CDR3 is TGTGCCATCAGTGACTTCGGCGGGGGAACTTTCTCCTACAATGAGCAGTTCTTC.